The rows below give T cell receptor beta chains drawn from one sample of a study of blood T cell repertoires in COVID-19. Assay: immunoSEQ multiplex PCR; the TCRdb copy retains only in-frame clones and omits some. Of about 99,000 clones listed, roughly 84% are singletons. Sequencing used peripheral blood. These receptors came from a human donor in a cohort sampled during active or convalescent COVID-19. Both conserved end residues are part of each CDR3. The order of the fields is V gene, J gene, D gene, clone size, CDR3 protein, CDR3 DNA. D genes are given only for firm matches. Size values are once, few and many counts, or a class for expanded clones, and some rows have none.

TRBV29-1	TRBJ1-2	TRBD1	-	CSPHTSGTATGANYGYTF	TGCAGCCCCCATACCTCCGGGACAGCGACCGGAGCTAACTATGGCTACACCTTC
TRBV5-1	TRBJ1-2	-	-	CASSLPGNGYTF	TGCGCCAGCAGCTTGCCGGGTAATGGCTACACCTTC
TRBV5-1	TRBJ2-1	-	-	CASSLVPEGYYNEQFF	TGCGCCAGCAGCTTGGTCCCGGAGGGGTACTACAATGAGCAGTTCTTC
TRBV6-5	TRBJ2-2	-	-	CASSPNTGELFF	TGTGCCAGCAGTCCTAACACCGGGGAGCTGTTTTTT
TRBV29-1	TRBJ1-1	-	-	CSASPRDTKKAFF	TGCAGCGCCTCCCCCCGGGACACAAAGAAAGCTTTCTTT
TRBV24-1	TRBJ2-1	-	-	CATSGGQASSSYNEQFF	TGTGCCACCAGTGGAGGGCAAGCGTCGAGCTCCTACAATGAGCAGTTCTTC
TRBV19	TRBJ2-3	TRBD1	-	CASSDRGGHTDTQYF	TGTGCCAGTAGTGACAGGGGCGGGCACACAGATACGCAGTATTTT
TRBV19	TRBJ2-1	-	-	CASSSQGGYEQFF	TGTGCCAGTAGTTCGCAGGGGGGTTATGAGCAGTTCTTC
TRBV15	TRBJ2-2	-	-	CATSRDAAGELFF	TGTGCCACCAGCAGAGATGCGGCCGGGGAGCTGTTTTTT
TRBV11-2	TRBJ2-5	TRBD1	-	CASSRDRAETQYF	TGTGCCAGCAGCCGTGACAGGGCGGAGACCCAGTACTTC
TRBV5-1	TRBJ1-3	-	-	CASSPGADGNTIYF	TGCGCCAGCAGCCCCGGTGCGGATGGAAACACCATATATTTT
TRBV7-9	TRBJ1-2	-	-	CASSAQDPIFGYTF	TGTGCCAGCAGCGCACAGGATCCCATTTTTGGCTACACCTTC
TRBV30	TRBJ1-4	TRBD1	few	CAYDRADEKLFF	TGTGCTTATGACAGGGCGGATGAAAAACTGTTTTTT
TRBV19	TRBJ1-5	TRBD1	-	CASSIRAGGFQPQHF	TGTGCCAGTAGTATTCGCGCAGGGGGGTTTCAGCCCCAGCATTTT
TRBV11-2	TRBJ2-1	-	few	CASSLRGSGNANEQFF	TGTGCCAGCAGCTTAAGAGGTTCAGGGAATGCCAATGAGCAGTTCTTC
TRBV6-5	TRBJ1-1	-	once	CASRITENTEAFF	TGTGCCAGCAGAATAACAGAGAACACTGAAGCTTTCTTT
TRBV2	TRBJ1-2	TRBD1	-	CASSDRTGLGGYTF	TGTGCCAGCAGTGACCGGACAGGGCTGGGTGGCTACACCTTC
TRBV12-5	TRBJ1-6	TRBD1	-	CASGLVQGQSNSPLHF	TGTGCTAGTGGTTTGGTACAGGGACAGTCGAATTCACCCCTCCACTTT
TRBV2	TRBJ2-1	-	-	CASSGQGGNEQFF	TGTGCCAGCAGTGGGCAGGGCGGCAATGAGCAGTTCTTC
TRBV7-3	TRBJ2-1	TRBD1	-	CASSYQPGQGSNEQFF	TGTGCCAGCAGCTATCAGCCGGGACAGGGGAGCAATGAGCAGTTCTTC
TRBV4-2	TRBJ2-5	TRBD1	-	CASSQEGRTGYQETQYF	TGTGCCAGCAGCCAAGAAGGAAGGACAGGGTATCAAGAGACCCAGTACTTC
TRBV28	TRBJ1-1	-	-	CASRPGQPNTEAFF	TGTGCCAGCAGGCCTGGACAGCCCAACACTGAAGCTTTCTTT
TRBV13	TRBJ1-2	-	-	CASSLGGRRGYTF	TGTGCCAGCAGCTTAGGGGGGCGGAGAGGCTACACCTTC
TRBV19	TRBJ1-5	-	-	CASSGRQVNQPQHF	TGTGCCAGTAGTGGGAGACAGGTCAATCAGCCCCAGCATTTT
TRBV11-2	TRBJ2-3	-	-	CASSLGWDTQYF	TGTGCCAGCAGCCTCGGTTGGGATACGCAGTATTTT
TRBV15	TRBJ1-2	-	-	CATSNNRDRGYTF	TGTGCCACCAGCAACAACAGGGATCGCGGCTACACCTTC
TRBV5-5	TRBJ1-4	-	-	CASSLGRQAYNEKLFF	TGTGCCAGCAGCTTGGGCCGACAAGCCTATAATGAAAAACTGTTTTTT
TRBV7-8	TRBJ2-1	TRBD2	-	CASSLVLAGVNEQFF	TGTGCCAGCAGCTTAGTTCTAGCGGGGGTTAACGAGCAGTTCTTC